The clone carrying this TCR beta chain has only a few counts. Its antigen is still unknown. The sample belongs to a study of PD-1 blockade in classical Hodgkin lymphoma. Whole-study findings and limits: CD4+ TCR diversity, unlike CD8+, climbed significantly by C4D1. Prior to therapy, complete responders displayed diversity much like that of newly diagnosed patients.

Brentuximab vedotin exposure varied, and every patient relapsed after autologous stem cell transplantation. Classifying best responses yielded complete response, partial response or progressive disease. Trimming shortened V by 10 bases and J by 5 bases, and 15 bases separated the two germline ends. The germline V gene has CDR1 SNHLY and CDR2 FYNNEI. There are 13 residues in the CDR3. Assay: immunoSEQ multiplex PCR; the TCRdb copy retains only in-frame clones and omits some. The sample has tens of thousands of clones, approximately 82% seen once. The clonotype originates from a human donor with classical Hodgkin lymphoma. The chain is built from TRBV2 and TRBJ1-5; D is uncertain. Sequencing used peripheral blood mononuclear cells (PBMCs), obtained before the second cycle of nivolumab. The CDR3 DNA reads as TGTGCCACCGGGAATGGAGCCCATCAGCCCCAGCATTTT. This encodes CATGNGAHQPQHF.